These T cell receptor beta chains were read from a single sample in a study of CD8+ T cells in alopecia areata. The repertoire was sequenced with immunoSEQ multiplex PCR; TCRdb's copy has only in-frame clones and lacks some. The data show more than 95,000 clones, roughly 55% seen once. The material sequenced was CD4+ T cells sorted from blood, taken at week 4, from a patient treated with tofacitinib. These receptors all stem from a human donor with alopecia areata. Both conserved end residues are part of each CDR3. The D gene is left open where the match is weak.

d_call	v_call	j_call	cdr3_aa
TRBD2	TRBV11-2	TRBJ2-5	CASSSWGLAGEETQYF
NA	TRBV6-5	TRBJ2-5	CASSYSWTRQETQYF
TRBD2	TRBV15	TRBJ2-7	CATSRGLAGSQIYEQYF
TRBD2	TRBV23-1	TRBJ2-7	CASSQSGTIGTERGEQYF
TRBD2	TRBV11-2	TRBJ2-3	CASSLQREKTQYF
TRBD1	TRBV27	TRBJ2-4	CASSSGGITKNIQYF
TRBD1	TRBV5-6	TRBJ2-1	CASRPGQASYNEQFF
NA	TRBV29-1	TRBJ2-2	CNQRVGCAGELFF
TRBD1	TRBV4-3	TRBJ2-2	CASSQDQGTGYHRELFF
NA	TRBV18	TRBJ2-4	CASSPTGVPKFLAKNIQYF
TRBD2	TRBV6-6	TRBJ2-1	CASRITSGRNNEQFF
NA	TRBV30	TRBJ2-3	CAWSAGAGVGDTQYF
NA	TRBV28	TRBJ2-5	CASTQAGEKETQYF
NA	TRBV5-6	TRBJ1-1	CASSLDPSRPMNTEAFF
TRBD1	TRBV30	TRBJ1-1	CAWSDYRGTEAFF
NA	TRBV11-1	TRBJ2-7	CASSNPAVSEQYF
NA	TRBV7-2	TRBJ2-1	CASSQHDEQFF
TRBD2	TRBV4-1	TRBJ2-1	CASSLPTGGPHEQFF
NA	TRBV5-6	TRBJ2-5	CASSSDTTGTQYF
NA	TRBV9	TRBJ2-1	CASSVGLPNEQFF
NA	TRBV29-1	TRBJ1-5	CSVGYGGSSNQPQHF
TRBD2	TRBV7-9	TRBJ2-5	CATQESTSGFGGQYF
NA	TRBV28	TRBJ2-5	CASGTQGPQTQYF
NA	TRBV7-2	TRBJ1-2	CASSLSESNYGYTF
NA	TRBV7-4	TRBJ1-4	CASSSLRVQLFF
NA	TRBV29-1	TRBJ2-2	CSVEGRLNTGELFF
NA	TRBV27	TRBJ1-2	CASSPRGAYGYTF
NA	TRBV5-1	TRBJ1-6	CASTWDGPSPLHF
NA	TRBV6-1	TRBJ2-7	CASSEETGWVTYEQYF
NA	TRBV21-1	TRBJ1-2	CASSNGRPGLGYTF
NA	TRBV2	TRBJ1-5	CASRGSGNQPQHF
NA	TRBV7-9	TRBJ1-2	CASSRRGYGYTF
NA	TRBV6-5	TRBJ2-5	CASSSWVGETQYF
NA	TRBV15	TRBJ1-6	CATSSRLTPYNSPLHF
NA	TRBV5-1	TRBJ2-2	CASSLFQEDTGELFF
TRBD1	TRBV30	TRBJ1-5	CAWSRGYNQPQHF
NA	TRBV5-1	TRBJ1-1	CASSLQGTNTEAFF
NA	TRBV6-5	TRBJ2-3	CATGPQGFGDTQYF
NA	TRBV14	TRBJ2-3	CASSPALVGNTQYF
TRBD2	TRBV4-1	TRBJ2-3	CASSQEQRGRPLGTDTQYF
NA	TRBV5-1	TRBJ2-5	CASSLAGGGTQYF
NA	TRBV5-1	TRBJ2-7	CASRITSNYEQYF
NA	TRBV7-2	TRBJ2-7	CASSLTRDTYEQYF
NA	TRBV29-1	TRBJ2-7	CSVEAGRNPYEQYF
NA	TRBV25-1	TRBJ2-5	CASKYDQPQETQYF